Detailed here is one TCR beta chain. Its antigen target is currently unknown. Per-base quality was not reported, and no clone a single base away is much larger than it. All of the isolated RNA was reverse transcribed with the High Capacity cDNA Reverse Transcription Kit, so expressed TCRB transcripts were sequenced. Deep immunoSEQ sequencing was performed on naive, central memory and regulatory T cell samples, with an average of approximately 3.9 million total reads per sample. Sorted cells were lysed in RLT buffer and RNA was extracted with DNase-treated RNeasy Micro or Mini kits, depending on cell number. Each cell subset was processed separately to prevent cross-contamination, with patient and healthy donor samples processed together. The immunoSEQ multiplex PCR was used to amplify TCRB sequences from cDNA, generating 87-bp fragments that spanned the CDR3 region. Amplicons were sequenced on the Illumina HiSeq platform. The source study handled its data this way. Synthetic template baselines were used to correct PCR bias computationally, reads within Hamming distance 2 were collapsed, and singletons that could not be merged were discarded. Reads were aligned against IMGT so that V, D and J genes, CDR3 length and insertions or deletions at six rearrangement sites could be assigned. Clonotype counts were normalized to sorted cell number within each subset before computing true diversity and Gini coefficients with the tcR R package. Repertoire sharing was quantified using the overlap coefficient calculated on TCRB nucleotide sequences. Out-of-frame TCRB sequences from naive cells were analyzed to stand in for the pre-selection repertoire. TCRdb took over this immuneACCESS table, retaining in-frame rearrangements with V and J assigned. Such tables are incomplete; in checked studies, under half of the missing clones stem from an unresolved V gene, and the remainder is unexplained. D and trimming come from the DNA, and the V and J calls and clone size come from that table. The sample table holds about 340,000 clones, of which 13% were seen once. Together, the top ten hold roughly 0.015% of the sample.

Each donor gave one peripheral blood draw, approximately 100 mL on average, collected into heparinised tubes. Naive, central memory, regulatory and stem cell-like memory CD4+ T cells were sorted on a BD FACSAria II using a panel including CD45RO, CCR7, CD25, CD127, CD95 and CD27. A purity above 98% was achieved for all sorted populations. PBMCs were isolated right away by Lymphoprep density gradient centrifugation and were stained directly, without culture. Samples were stained and sorted in pairs, with one healthy donor and one patient per experiment, so that batch effects were minimized. The data are from a study of beta chain features in type 1 diabetes (dated by TCRdb to the late 2010s). About the full investigation: Mean age, gender distribution, total cell number and subset yield did not differ between patients and healthy donors. A total of some 100,000,000 sorted cells were examined across all samples, and the number of cells per subset was strongly correlated with RNA yield. The study compared TCRB repertoires of sorted circulating CD4+ T cell subsets between recently diagnosed type 1 diabetes patients and matched healthy donors. Naive and central memory subsets were obtained from all 30 or so donors, but regulatory and stem cell-like memory subsets were isolated from only 8 patients and roughly 8 healthy donors. Beyond this particular receptor, the publication reports: Because cDNA rather than genomic DNA was sequenced, highly expressing activated cells could have been over-represented, although no difference in activation and CD3 levels was found between groups. Because the HLA sub-analyses included only small numbers of individuals, any influence of HLA type on TCRB rearrangement was left unresolved. Patients with type 1 diabetes made fewer insertions and deleted more nucleotides at VDJ recombination sites, implying thymic rearrangement abnormalities. PCR may preferentially amplify shorter templates, but because patient and control samples were amplified and corrected together, any resulting skew would affect both groups equally. A moderate but significant shortening of TCRB CDR3 length was observed in type 1 diabetes patients in all four CD4+ subsets. Naive, central memory and regulatory TCRB repertoires appeared more similar among patients than among healthy donors.

The source is a woman under 30 with type 1 diabetes. Sequencing used naive CD4+ T cells from blood. The cell subset or site label, read with the paper, signifies: true naive CD4+ T cells.

The CDR3 reads CASKEAGTDKETQYF. At the DNA level, the sequence is TGTGCCAGCAAGGAAGCGGGGACGGACAAAGAGACCCAGTACTTC. The V gene is TRBV28 and the J gene is TRBJ2-5, with 7 junctional bases fitting TRBD2. Including cysteine and phenylalanine, the CDR3 has 15 amino acids. Only the CDR3 DNA stays, 45 bases, in frame from base 1. Trimmed from V: 7 bases; trimmed from J: 3 bases; junction bases lacking a gene match: 11. The germline V gene gives CDR1 as MDHEN and CDR2 as SYDVKM.